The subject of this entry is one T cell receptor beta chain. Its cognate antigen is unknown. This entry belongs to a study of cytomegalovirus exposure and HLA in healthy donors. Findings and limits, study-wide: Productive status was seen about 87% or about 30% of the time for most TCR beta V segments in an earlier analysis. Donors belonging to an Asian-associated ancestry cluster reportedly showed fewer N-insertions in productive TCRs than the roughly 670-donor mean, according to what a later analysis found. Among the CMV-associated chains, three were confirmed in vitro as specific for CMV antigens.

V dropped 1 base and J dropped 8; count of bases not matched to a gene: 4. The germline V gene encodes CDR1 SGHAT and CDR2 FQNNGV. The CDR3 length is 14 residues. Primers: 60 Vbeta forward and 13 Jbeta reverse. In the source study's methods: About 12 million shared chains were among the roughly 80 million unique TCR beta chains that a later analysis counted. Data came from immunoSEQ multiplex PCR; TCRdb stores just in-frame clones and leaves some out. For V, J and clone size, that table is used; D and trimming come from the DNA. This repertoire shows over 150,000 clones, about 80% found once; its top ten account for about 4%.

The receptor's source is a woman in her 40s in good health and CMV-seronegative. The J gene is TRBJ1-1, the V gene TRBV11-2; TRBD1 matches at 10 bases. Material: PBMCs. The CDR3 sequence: CASSLVAGQGEAFF. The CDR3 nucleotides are TGTGCCAGCAGCTTAGTTGCGGGACAGGGGGAAGCTTTCTTT.